This T cell receptor (beta chain) was sequenced for a study of T-cell memory formation after mild COVID-19 (dated by TCRdb to the early 2020s). Background for the entire study: Most TCR sequence clusters were specific to one of the two donors. In a couple of donors, T-cell clones that expanded and contracted after mild COVID-19 were followed by sequencing TCRalpha and TCRbeta repertoires longitudinally. Two young, previously healthy adult volunteers made up the cohort, one male and one female. General conclusions and limits of the study: Some responding clones were detected in pre-infection memory, which suggested that pre-existing cross-reactive memory T cells had joined the SARS-CoV-2 response. Contracting CD4+ clones appeared mostly in the CM and EM memory subsets, whereas CD8+ clones were enriched in EMRA. The second-wave clones that peaked on day 37 were not confirmed to be SARS-CoV-2 specific. Only two mild cases were covered by the study, and larger cohorts that include severe cases with pre-infection samples were considered necessary. Clones that contracted from day 15 to 85 showed balanced CD4/CD8 phenotypes, whereas a second wave of clones that expanded from day 15 to 37 leaned towards CD4+.

TCRdb shows the sequencer as Illumina NovaSeq 6000. cDNA libraries for TCRalpha and TCRbeta were prepared by 5'RACE using constant-segment primers, with sample barcodes and unique molecular identifiers added. Trizol reagent was used to extract RNA from every sample. Library amplification was performed in two PCR steps, and a second sample barcode and Illumina TruSeq adapters were introduced in the second step. Sequencing of the libraries was done on an Illumina NovaSeq, producing 2 x 150 bp paired-end reads. Per the original workflow: With migec v1.2.7, reads were demultiplexed and then collapsed into UMI-guided consensus sequences. Using mixcr v2.1.11, UMI consensuses were aligned to TRA and TRB V and J templates and then assembled into clonotypes. Clonotypes were classified as expanded or contracted when called significant by both edgeR and NoisET, with noise models trained on biological replicates. For edgeR calls, the cutoffs were a false discovery rate-adjusted p below 0.01 and a log2 fold-change threshold of 1. As an exploratory analysis of dynamics, PCA with hierarchical clustering was applied to max-normalized trajectories of the 1000 most abundant clonotypes. The CD4 or CD8 phenotype of responding clones was assigned using the separately sequenced CD4+ and CD8+ repertoires. Using fastp at Q25 and MiXCR, TCRdb reprocessed the public reads and kept productive beta chains. CDR3 protein sequences are deduplicated, and each keeps its most common genes and DNA. The V and J calls follow TCRdb's processing rather than the paper's. The sample table contains roughly 35,000 distinct CDR3 sequences; only one count was recorded for roughly 21% of them. The ten largest clones take up over 1.5% of the sample.

Ficoll-Paque density gradient centrifugation was used to isolate PBMCs. Of note for this clonotype: Its antigen is not yet known. One junction end does not reproduce the germline sequence, and a read error may be involved.

The specimen was PBMCs or a T cell subset sorted from them (not recorded which). The source is an adult who had mild COVID-19 (a few samples of this study predate the infection). The sample titles of this study are shuffled in the database, so cell type and time point are left out.

The CDR3 sequence is CASTEGTGTDTQYF. The DNA sequence is given as TGTGCCAGCACTGAAGGAACAGGCACAGATACGCAGTATTTT. This chain is built from TRBV2 and TRBJ2-3; the D gene cannot be resolved reliably. Including the terminal cysteine and phenylalanine, the CDR3 comprises 14 residues. Of all the DNA, just the CDR3 is kept, 42 bases in frame from base 1. CDR1 and CDR2 are drawn from the germline V gene: SNHLY, FYNNEI.